A selection of T cell receptor beta chains follows, all from one sample in a study of T cell repertoires in cytomegalovirus infection. Using its own MiXCR run on the reads, TCRdb lists one record per CDR3 protein. This sample has around 500,000 distinct CDR3 sequences, with more than 40% found just once. Their antigen targets remain unknown. The material was cultured PBMCs, obtained from culture after CMV antigen stimulation. The receptors were gathered from a human donor in good health (CMV status not recorded). Some clones in this sample may be carry-over from other donors' samples. Both conserved end residues are part of each CDR3. The order of the fields is J gene, clone size, V gene, D gene, CDR3 protein, CDR3 DNA. A D gene is named only where the DNA matches it firmly. Part of the rows lack a size; the others show once, few, many or a class for expanded clones.

TRBJ2-4 NA TRBV5-3 NA CASSPAGKADIQYF TGTGCCAGCAGCCCCGCCGGGAAAGCGGACATTCAGTACTTC
TRBJ2-6 NA TRBV6-6 NA CASSYAPRVPGANVLTF TGTGCCAGCAGTTATGCCCCCAGGGTGCCTGGGGCCAACGTCCTGACTTTC
TRBJ1-4 NA TRBV19 NA CASRRLSTNEKLFF TGTGCCAGTAGGCGACTTTCAACTAATGAAAAACTGTTTTTT
TRBJ2-7 few TRBV6-1 TRBD1 CASSRDSGTYEQYF TGTGCCAGCAGCAGGGACAGCGGTACCTACGAGCAGTACTTC
TRBJ2-1 NA TRBV6-1 TRBD2 CASSLTSEKVNEQFF TGTGCCAGCAGCCTTACTAGCGAGAAAGTCAATGAGCAGTTCTTC
TRBJ2-7 NA TRBV10-3 NA CAINSGPSYEQYF TGTGCCATCAATTCGGGGCCATCCTACGAGCAGTACTTC
TRBJ2-4 NA TRBV6-6 TRBD1 CASSPDRANGNIQYF TGTGCCAGCAGTCCGGACAGGGCCAACGGAAACATTCAGTACTTC
TRBJ2-7 few TRBV7-9 NA CASSILYNEQYF TGTGCCAGCAGCATCCTCTATAACGAGCAGTACTTC
TRBJ2-6 NA TRBV2 NA CASSDALLANVLTF TGTGCCAGCAGCGACGCCCTGCTGGCCAACGTCCTGACTTTC
TRBJ2-2 NA TRBV7-2 NA CASSLSAAGELFF TGTGCCAGCAGCCTATCAGCCGCCGGGGAGCTGTTTTTT
TRBJ1-5 once TRBV7-2 NA CASSLSVSLGNQPQHF TGTGCCAGCAGCTTAAGCGTCAGTCTTGGCAATCAGCCCCAGCATTTT
TRBJ1-4 few TRBV6-5 NA CASRTFRASTNEKLFF TGTGCCAGCAGAACCTTTCGGGCCTCAACTAATGAAAAACTGTTTTTT
TRBJ1-5 NA TRBV29-1 NA CSVALGGGNQPQHF TGCAGCGTAGCCCTGGGAGGGGGCAATCAGCCCCAGCATTTT
TRBJ2-5 few TRBV7-6 TRBD1 CASSRETPGQYQETQYF TGTGCCAGCAGCCGTGAAACTCCGGGACAGTACCAAGAGACCCAGTACTTC
TRBJ1-2 NA TRBV15 TRBD1 CATSSGGTGELYGYTF TGTGCCACCAGCAGCGGGGGGACAGGGGAACTCTATGGCTACACCTTC
TRBJ1-1 NA TRBV12-3/TRBV12-4 NA CASTPGHQNTEAFF TGTGCCAGCACCCCGGGACACCAGAACACTGAAGCTTTCTTT
TRBJ2-7 many TRBV19 NA CASKKSGPGAGQYF TGTGCCAGTAAGAAATCCGGACCCGGTGCAGGGCAGTACTTC
TRBJ2-1 few TRBV7-6 NA CASSFAGEGDEQFF TGTGCCAGCAGCTTCGCAGGGGAGGGGGATGAGCAGTTCTTC
TRBJ1-5 few TRBV12-3/TRBV12-4 NA CASSPEWGGREPQHF TGTGCCAGCAGTCCAGAATGGGGGGGCAGGGAGCCCCAGCATTTT
TRBJ1-2 once TRBV12-3/TRBV12-4 NA CASSRGGEFYGYTF TGTGCCAGCAGCCGAGGAGGGGAATTCTATGGCTACACCTTC
TRBJ1-4 NA TRBV20-1 NA CSARDLNEKLFF TGCAGTGCTAGGGACCTTAATGAAAAACTGTTTTTT
TRBJ2-1 NA TRBV10-3 TRBD2 CAIGTSIDNEQFF TGTGCCATCGGGACTAGCATCGACAATGAGCAGTTCTTC
TRBJ2-1 many TRBV7-2 NA CASSSQGRTNEQFF TGTGCCAGCAGCTCCCAGGGACGTACGAATGAGCAGTTCTTC
TRBJ2-3 NA TRBV20-1 NA CSARDETIAQYF TGCAGTGCTAGAGATGAGACCATCGCGCAGTATTTT
TRBJ2-1 NA TRBV7-2 NA CASSPGTWQFF TGTGCCAGCAGCCCCGGGACCTGGCAGTTCTTC
TRBJ1-2 NA TRBV12-3/TRBV12-4 NA CASSSERGYTF TGTGCCAGCAGTTCGGAACGCGGCTACACCTTC
TRBJ1-5 NA TRBV5-1 NA CASSLGPGPQPQHF TGCGCCAGCAGCTTGGGTCCAGGTCCTCAGCCCCAGCATTTT
TRBJ2-5 NA TRBV10-3 NA CAISERLETQYF TGTGCCATCAGTGAGCGGTTGGAGACCCAGTACTTC